This TCR beta chain was identified during a study of Graves' ophthalmopathy and Graves' hyperthyroidism. The overall study: Peripheral blood collection took place at initial diagnosis, before any treatment.

The CDR3 contains 18 residues. CDR1 is MGHRA, CDR2 YSYEKL, per germline. V trimming: 0 bases; J trimming: 5 bases; junction bases outside the gene matches: 9. RNA transcripts served as template for amplifying TCR beta CDR3 sequences. HTBI-primed first-round RT-PCR preceded second-round multiplex PCR. TCRdb reanalysed the multiplex PCR reads using MiXCR and keeps one entry per CDR3 protein. The sample has roughly 51,000 distinct CDR3 sequences; about 50% are singletons. This TCR was sampled from an adult man with Graves' ophthalmopathy. The sample consisted of peripheral blood. V is TRBV4-1 and J is TRBJ2-5; 13 bases are shared with TRBD2. The CDR3 loop is CASSQERELAGGSETQYF. The CDR3 nucleotides read TGCGCCAGCAGCCAAGAACGGGAACTAGCGGGAGGGAGCGAGACCCAGTACTTC.